The clone carrying this T cell receptor beta chain was seen only once. What it binds is not known. This table comes from immunoSEQ multiplex PCR, and its TCRdb copy is limited to in-frame clones, with some not included. The sample consists of about 29,000 clones, around 85% of them appearing once. Germline CDR1 and CDR2: MGHDK and SYGVNS. Trimming took 9 bases from V and 5 from J; bases not matched to a gene: 7. The CDR3 has 13 residues. This entry is derived from a study of monozygotic twins with cystic fibrosis. Overall study findings and caveats: Monozygotic CF twin pairs shared significantly more nucleotide-identical clonotypes than unrelated CF individuals did. Low clonality (median approximately 0.0095) suggested a mostly naive repertoire. Age, concordance and disease severity did not associate with shared CDR3 numbers. J usage was most co-twin-similar in 8 of 16 pairs, V in 13.

This clonotype was sampled from a girl aged 2 to 9 with cystic fibrosis. The specimen was blood. The rearrangement uses TRBV25-1 and TRBJ1-1, with TRBD1 identical over 9 bases. CDR3 sequence: CARPGQGSTEAFF. The CDR3 bases are TGTGCCAGACCGGGACAGGGCTCGACTGAAGCTTTCTTT. Full variable domain (rest looked up from reference TRBV25-1 and TRBJ1-1): EADIYQTPRYLVIGTGKKITLECSQTMGHDKMYWYQQDPGMELHLIHYSYGVNSTEKGDLSSESTVSRIRTEHFPLTLESARPSHTSQYLCARPGQGSTEAFFGQGTRLTVV.